The 23 T cell receptor beta chains in this list originate from one sample, sequenced in a study of T cells in Graves' hyperthyroidism and ophthalmopathy (dated by TCRdb to about 2019). Receptor libraries were prepared by multiplex PCR. The sequencer listed for this sample is Illumina HiSeq 2000. TCR beta CDR3 regions were amplified from RNA transcripts. The TCR CDR3 was subjected to a first round of RT-PCR using the HTBI primer set and the Qiagen OneStep RT-PCR kit. TCRdb reprocessing: public reads trimmed at Q25 with fastp, clones called with MiXCR, in-frame beta chains kept. Records with the same CDR3 protein are collapsed into one entry carrying the most frequent genes and DNA. Present in this sample are about 610,000 distinct CDR3 sequences, 16% of which were seen just once. Roughly 3% of the sample goes to the ten largest clones. Material: blood. These receptors came from a woman between 40 and 50 years old with Graves' ophthalmopathy.

The V call is TRBV6-2 or TRBV6-3, the J call TRBJ2-6; 10 bases are a match to TRBD1. From germline, CDR1 is MNHEY and CDR2 SVGEGT. The CDR3 runs 15 residues. J lost 0 bases, V lost 10 bases, and 3 bases had no gene match. The CDR3 DNA reads TGTGCCATAGGACAGGGGGTCTCTGGGGCCAACGTCCTGACTTTC. It specifies CAIGQGVSGANVLTF.

In this sample, this clonotype turned up a few times. The chain carries TRBV4-1 and TRBJ2-1, with 9 bases that match TRBD2. The germline V gene has CDR1 MGHRA and CDR2 YSYEKL. The V segment lost 1 base and the J segment 4 bases; nucleotides outside the gene matches: 5. This CDR3 spans 16 amino acids. The CDR3 loop reads CASSQVGSGGYNEQFF. The CDR3, as DNA: TGCGCCAGCAGCCAAGTTGGTAGCGGGGGATACAATGAGCAGTTCTTC.

The chain is built from TRBV7-9 and TRBJ1-2; possible D gene TRBD1, 5 bases. From germline, CDR1 is SEHNR and CDR2 FQNEAQ (reference sequence). The ends were cut back, 6 bases at V and 6 bases at J, with 17 bases in the middle. CDR3 length: 14 residues. The CDR3 sequence: CASSFNEGENGYTF. In DNA, the CDR3 is TGTGCCAGCAGTTTCAACGAAGGGGAGAATGGCTACACCTTC.

This clonotype was observed many times. The chain uses TRBV3-1 and TRBJ2-7; 9 nucleotides agree with TRBD2. Germline values: CDR1 LGHDT, CDR2 YNNKEL (reference sequence). With 1 base clipped from V and 7 bases from J, the junction kept 8 bases outside the gene matches. The CDR3 runs to 15 residues. The CDR3 sequence: CASSQVGLAPWEQYF. CDR3 sequence (DNA): TGTGCCAGCAGCCAAGTAGGACTAGCGCCTTGGGAGCAGTACTTC.

The V call is TRBV5-1, the J call TRBJ1-6; D is ambiguous. Trimming took 4 bases from V and 9 from J, leaving 14 bases between them. The CDR3 is made up of 14 amino acids. Germline V gene data show CDR1 as SGHRS and CDR2 as YFSETQ. CDR3 region: CASSVVSRSSPLHF. CDR3 sequence (DNA): TGCGCCAGCAGCGTAGTCTCGAGGAGTTCACCCCTCCACTTT.

This clonotype has a count of ten or more. The chain links TRBV20-1 to TRBJ1-1; a weak D match, TRBD1 (5 bases). The germline gives CDR1 DFQATT, CDR2 SNEGSKA (reference sequence). The CDR3 loop spans 13 amino acids. With 3 bases removed from V and 3 bases from J, the gap between germline ends came to 11 bases. The CDR3 loop is CSAREGVDTEAFF. CDR3 DNA: TGCAGTGCTAGGGAAGGGGTTGACACTGAAGCTTTCTTT.

This clonotype was counted a few times. The CDR3 spells CSAPGTSGRNEQFF. The CDR3 nucleotides are TGCAGTGCTCCCGGGACTAGCGGGAGGAATGAGCAGTTCTTC. The chain is built from TRBV20-1 and TRBJ2-1; 15 bases are a match to TRBD2. Germline CDR1 is DFQATT and CDR2 is SNEGSKA (reference sequence). With 5 bases clipped from V and 7 bases from J, the junction kept 3 bases outside the gene matches. CDR3 length: 14 amino acids.

This clonotype was recorded at least ten times. The chain links TRBV6-1 to TRBJ2-1; TRBD2 matches at 9 bases. V shed 6 bases, J shed 6 bases, and the junction held 9 bases outside the gene matches. Germline assignment: CDR1 MNHNS and CDR2 SASEGT. The CDR3 extends over 15 amino acids. This CDR3 is CASRASGAEINEQFF. The CDR3 DNA sequence: TGTGCCAGCAGAGCTAGCGGGGCCGAGATCAATGAGCAGTTCTTC.

This clonotype occurred many times. The gene calls are TRBV7-3 and TRBJ2-1, with TRBD2 identical over 11 bases. This CDR3 contains 15 residues. Germline V lookup: CDR1 SGHTA, CDR2 FQGTGA. Trimming took 5 bases from V and 6 from J; bases not matched to a gene: 6. CDR3 region: CASSLAGGQSNEQFF. CDR3 DNA: TGTGCCAGCAGCCTAGCGGGGGGCCAATCCAATGAGCAGTTCTTC.

CDR3 sequence: CAISERATDTQYF. DNA of the CDR3: TGTGCCATCAGTGAGAGGGCCACAGATACGCAGTATTTT. V gene TRBV10-3 combines with J gene TRBJ2-3; D remains unclear. The V and J ends lost 2 bases and 2 bases respectively, with 5 bases between them. The CDR3 contains 13 residues. Germline CDR1 and CDR2: ENHRY and SYGVKD.

The chain employs TRBV19 and TRBJ1-4; TRBD1 might be the D (5 bases). Germline loops: CDR1 LNHDA, CDR2 SQIVND (reference sequence). The CDR3 spans 16 residues. Trimming removed 10 bases from V and 1 base from J, with 19 bases in between. The CDR3 loop is CATRDAGDLTNEKLFF. In DNA, the CDR3 is TGTGCCACCCGGGACGCAGGCGACTTAACTAATGAAAAACTGTTTTTT.

To note about this clonotype: Possible read error: a much larger clone is one base away. The chain combines TRBV7-8 with TRBJ1-2; D unresolved. This CDR3 is built from 14 residues. Germline V gives CDR1 SGHVS, CDR2 FQNEAQ. CDR3 amino acids: CASSLNSANCGYTF. CDR3 nucleotide sequence: TGTGCCAGCAGCTTAAATTCCGCAAACTGTGGCTACACCTTC.

V is TRBV6-1 and J is TRBJ2-7, with TRBD2 matching over 8 bases. Germline V CDR1 and CDR2: MNHNS, SASEGT. CDR3 length: 14 residues. Germline trimming cut 10 bases from V and 6 bases from J; bases unmatched to any gene: 14. CDR3 in DNA: TGTGCCACCTACCCCCTTGAACTAGCGGTCGAGCAGTACTTC. Protein: CATYPLELAVEQYF.

This clonotype was counted only a few times. The chain couples TRBV19 to TRBJ1-5; 8 bases align to TRBD1. Looked up from germline, CDR1 is LNHDA and CDR2 is SQIVND (reference sequence). The CDR3 contains 17 residues. Trimming took 3 bases from V and 5 from J; bases not matched to a gene: 12. This CDR3 reads CASSMGPPGGRYQPQHF. The CDR3 nucleotides are TGTGCCAGTAGTATGGGCCCCCCAGGGGGCAGGTATCAGCCCCAGCATTTT. The entire variable domain, with the rest obtained from reference TRBV19 and TRBJ1-5, is as follows: DGGITQSPKYLFRKEGQNVTLSCEQNLNHDAMYWYRQDPGQGLRLIYYSQIVNDFQKGDIAEGYSVSREKKESFPLTVTSAQKNPTAFYLCASSMGPPGGRYQPQHFGDGTRLSIL.

This clonotype was counted between two and nine times. This chain links TRBV12-3 or TRBV12-4 with TRBJ2-2; tentative D call: TRBD2 (6 bases). Trimming took off 4 bases at V and 7 bases at J, with 16 bases between the two ends. This CDR3 is 15 amino acids long. This CDR3 reads CASSSPGDAGGELFF. DNA of the CDR3: TGTGCCAGCAGTTCCCCGGGAGACGCGGGCGGGGAGCTGTTTTTT.

This clonotype was seen at least ten times. The chain has TRBV7-3 and TRBJ2-3; D possibly corresponds to TRBD2 (6 bases). V dropped 2 bases and J dropped 4 bases, with 19 bases sitting between them. This CDR3 is 17 amino acids long. Germline assignment: CDR1 SGHTA and CDR2 FQGTGA. The CDR3 is CASSLLGRDGSADTQYF. CDR3 DNA: TGTGCCAGCAGCTTACTAGGGCGAGACGGGAGCGCAGATACGCAGTATTTT.

The sample holds a few counts of this clonotype. The V call is TRBV7-9, the J call TRBJ1-4; D remains ambiguous. This CDR3 comprises 15 residues. The V end lost 1 base, the J end lost 5 bases, and 11 bases lay between the germline ends. The germline V gene encodes CDR1 SEHNR and CDR2 FQNEAQ (reference sequence). The CDR3 is CASSLGGSPNEKLFF. CDR3 sequence (DNA): TGTGCCAGCAGCTTAGGAGGATCTCCAAATGAAAAACTGTTTTTT.

V is TRBV5-1 and J is TRBJ2-5; the match to TRBD1 covers 9 bases. After removal of 3 bases from V and 7 bases from J, the junction contained 13 bases not matched to a gene. Germline-derived CDR1 and CDR2 are SGHRS and YFSETQ. The CDR3 sequence is 16 residues long. In nucleotides, the CDR3 is TGCGCCAGCAGCTCCTCCGGGACAGGGAGTTCCGGGACCCAGTACTTC. Residues: CASSSSGTGSSGTQYF.

The V and J genes are TRBV20-1 and TRBJ1-2; D is possibly TRBD1 (6 bases). V gave up 6 bases and J gave up 4 bases, with 9 bases separating them. CDR1 and CDR2 (germline): DFQATT, SNEGSKA (reference sequence). The CDR3 runs 11 residues. CDR3 sequence reads: CSATGFYGYTF. The CDR3 DNA reads TGCAGTGCAACAGGGTTCTATGGCTACACCTTC.

The V gene is TRBV6-5, the J gene TRBJ2-4; 9 bases agree with TRBD1. The germline V gene has CDR1 MNHEY and CDR2 SVGAGI. J gave up 15 bases and V 4 bases, and 10 bases lay outside the gene matches. The CDR3 is 13 amino acids. The CDR3 sequence: CASSWDREGVAYF. The CDR3 coding sequence is TGTGCCAGCAGTTGGGACAGGGAAGGGGTTGCGTACTTC.

This clonotype came up many times. The chain couples TRBV18 to TRBJ2-7; D is perhaps TRBD2 (5 bases). CDR1 and CDR2 (germline): KGHSH, LQKENI. The CDR3 has 12 residues. Deletions cut 3 bases from V and 4 bases from J, with 7 bases between. CDR3 sequence (DNA): TGTGCCAGCTCACCGGACTTATACGAGCAGTACTTC. Translating gives CASSPDLYEQYF. Full variable domain (remainder filled in from reference TRBV18 and TRBJ2-7): NAGVMQNPRHLVRRRGQEARLRCSPMKGHSHVYWYRQLPEEGLKFMVYLQKENIIDESGMPKERFSAEFPKEGPSILRIQQVVRGDSAAYFCASSPDLYEQYFGPGTRLTVT.

This clonotype occurred a few times. The V call is TRBV7-9, the J call TRBJ1-4; D is ambiguous. The CDR3 spans 13 residues. With 0 bases removed from V and 8 bases from J, the gap between germline ends came to 7 bases. CDR1 and CDR2 from the germline V gene are SEHNR and FQNEAQ (reference sequence). In nucleotides, the CDR3 is TGTGCCAGCAGCTTAGCTGCAATGGAAAAACTGTTTTTT. This sequence encodes CASSLAAMEKLFF.

On this clonotype: Sequence at one end of the junction differs from germline and may be a read error. The V and J genes are TRBV7-9 and TRBJ2-7; D is ambiguous. The CDR3 runs to 13 residues. Germline V lookup: CDR1 SEHNR, CDR2 FQNEAQ (reference sequence). The CDR3 DNA reads as TGCGCCAGCAGCCAAGAGGCTCAGTACGAGCAGTACTTC. Amino acids: CASSQEAQYEQYF.